The 10 T cell receptor beta chains below all came from one sample that was sequenced in a study of T cells of healthy individuals. TCRdb reprocessed the 5' RACE reads via MiXCR and lists one record per CDR3 protein. This table holds fewer than 75,000 distinct CDR3 sequences, about 16% found once. These receptors were obtained from a human donor in good health.

This clonotype occurred many times. The chain uses TRBV6-5 and TRBJ2-1; D gene ambiguous. Trimming removed 6 bases from V and 7 bases from J, with 22 bases in between. This CDR3 spans 16 amino acids. Per germline, CDR1 MNHEY and CDR2 SVGAGI. The CDR3 nucleotides are TGTGCCAGCAGGCCGGCGAAGCTGGGATTTCATAATGAGCAGTTCTTC. Its protein is CASRPAKLGFHNEQFF.

In this sample, this clonotype turned up many times. The gene calls are TRBV18 and TRBJ2-1, with TRBD2 identical over 9 bases. J gave up 9 bases and V 3 bases, and 9 bases lay outside the gene matches. Germline V CDR1 and CDR2: KGHSH, LQKENI. This CDR3 spans 15 amino acids. Here the CDR3 DNA reads TGTGCCAGCTCACCTGGCGGGAGGGCTCCCCCTGAGCAGTTCTTC. Encoded protein: CASSPGGRAPPEQFF.

A note on this clonotype: This may be a read error, as it is one base from a much larger clone. The chain has TRBV7-2 and TRBJ1-1; D is perhaps TRBD1 (5 bases). This CDR3 spans 13 amino acids. Germline V lookup: CDR1 SGHTA, CDR2 FQGNSA. The CDR3 sequence: CVSSGPVGGEAFF. DNA of the CDR3: TGTGTCAGCAGCGGACCTGTTGGGGGTGAAGCTTTCTTT.

V is TRBV28 and J is TRBJ1-2; tentative D call: TRBD1 (5 bases). CDR3 length: 14 residues. Germline values: CDR1 MDHEN, CDR2 SYDVKM. V was shortened by 5 bases and J by 2 bases, with 12 bases between the two germline ends. CDR3 protein: CASSPWTQNYGYTF. For the CDR3, the DNA is TGTGCCAGCAGTCCCTGGACACAAAACTATGGCTACACCTTC.

This clonotype was counted only a few times. CDR3 nucleotide sequence: TGCGCCAGCAGTGAGACAGGGGGTTCCTACGAGCAGTACTTC. It codes for CASSETGGSYEQYF. The chain employs TRBV10-2 and TRBJ2-7, with TRBD1 matching 8 bases. V was pared by 2 bases and J by 1 base, with 1 base of the junction left unmatched. This CDR3 has 14 residues. Germline V gene sequence: CDR1 WSHSY, CDR2 SAAADI.

This clonotype was seen more than once but under ten times. The chain employs TRBV15 and TRBJ1-5; tentative D call: TRBD1 (6 bases). V gave up 4 bases and J gave up 6 bases, with 22 bases separating them. The CDR3 is 17 amino acids. CDR1 is LNHNV and CDR2 is YYDKDF in the germline V gene (reference sequence). The CDR3 loop is CATSNRVGGARGQPQHF. CDR3 nucleotides: TGTGCCACCAGCAATCGGGTCGGGGGCGCGCGAGGTCAGCCCCAGCATTTT.

This clonotype turned up a few times. V and J are TRBV24-1 and TRBJ2-1, with D unresolved. In germline, CDR1 is KGHDR, CDR2 SFDVKD. This CDR3 comprises 12 residues. V was trimmed by 0 bases and J by 9 bases, leaving 5 bases between them. CDR3 DNA sequence: TGTGCCACCAGTGATTTGGGTTTTGAGCAGTTCTTC. Its translation: CATSDLGFEQFF.

The sample holds many counts of this clonotype. The chain combines TRBV27 with TRBJ2-2, with a tentative D call TRBD2 (6 bases). Trimming took off 6 bases at V and 6 bases at J, with 17 bases between the two ends. Germline-derived CDR1 and CDR2 are MNHEY and SMNVEV (reference sequence). The CDR3 totals 15 residues. Here the CDR3 DNA reads TGTGCCAGCAGATCCGGGGGAAATGGGGCCGGGGAGCTGTTTTTT. Amino acid sequence: CASRSGGNGAGELFF.

V usage is TRBV9 and J usage is TRBJ1-4; a weak D match, TRBD1 (5 bases). V was trimmed by 8 bases and J by 4 bases, leaving 12 bases between them. The V gene's germline CDR1 is SGDLS and CDR2 YYNGEE. The CDR3 is 13 residues long. The CDR3 reads CASSGTDNEKLFF. The DNA of the CDR3 is TGTGCCAGTTCTGGGACGGATAATGAAAAACTGTTTTTT.

This clonotype is medium-sized. The V and J genes are TRBV7-9 and TRBJ2-1; 8 bases align to TRBD1. The CDR3 has 15 amino acids. The germline gives CDR1 SEHNR, CDR2 FQNEAQ (reference sequence). The V segment lost 1 base and the J segment 3 bases; nucleotides outside the gene matches: 2. CDR3 sequence reads: CASSLGTGFYNEQFF. DNA for the CDR3: TGTGCCAGCAGCTTAGGGACAGGGTTCTACAATGAGCAGTTCTTC.